Presented here are 26 T cell receptor beta chains from one specimen sequenced in a study of T-cell memory formation after mild COVID-19. TCRdb re-analysed the 5' RACE reads in MiXCR, keeping a single row per CDR3 protein. The table shows under 200,000 distinct CDR3 sequences, with 25% to 40% occurring only once. Sequencing used PBMCs or a T cell subset sorted from them (not recorded which). These receptors came from an adult woman who had mild COVID-19 (a few samples of this study predate the infection). Cell type and time point are not known.

The sample holds a few counts of this clonotype. This chain links TRBV7-3 with TRBJ2-1, with 9 bases lining up with TRBD2. CDR1 and CDR2 (germline): SGHTA, FQGTGA. The CDR3 contains 13 residues. V was clipped by 4 bases and J by 8 bases; unmatched bases: 3. DNA for the CDR3: TGTGCCAGCAGCTCGGGACTAGCCTATGAGCAGTTCTTC. It encodes CASSSGLAYEQFF.

The V and J genes are TRBV7-6 and TRBJ2-1; D is possibly TRBD1 (5 bases). V was trimmed by 0 bases and J by 7 bases, leaving 16 bases between them. The CDR3 is 16 amino acids. Germline V CDR1 and CDR2: SGHVS, FNYEAQ. In DNA, the CDR3 is TGTGCCAGCAGCTTAGCGTCAGGAGACAGAAGAAATGAGCAGTTCTTC. This encodes CASSLASGDRRNEQFF.

The chain carries TRBV6-5 and TRBJ2-2; D may be TRBD1 (5 bases). The CDR3 length is 17 residues. With 1 base removed from V and 4 bases from J, the gap between germline ends came to 16 bases. The germline V gene encodes CDR1 MNHEY and CDR2 SVGAGI. For the CDR3, the DNA is TGTGCCAGCAGTTACTGGCCAGGGCTGATTAGCACCGGGGAGCTGTTTTTT. Translation: CASSYWPGLISTGELFF.

The rearrangement uses TRBV4-1 and TRBJ2-2; TRBD1 or TRBD2 may be the D gene (5 bases each). CDR1 and CDR2 from the germline V gene are MGHRA and YSYEKL. The ends were cut back, 0 bases at V and 4 bases at J, with 15 bases in the middle. The CDR3 is 17 amino acids. The CDR3 bases are TGCGCCAGCAGCCAAGATTGGATCGGGACGGCCACCGGGGAGCTGTTTTTT. It specifies CASSQDWIGTATGELFF.

The sample holds a few counts of this clonotype. V gene TRBV7-3 combines with J gene TRBJ2-5, with D perhaps TRBD1 (6 bases). Trimming removed 5 bases at V and 4 bases at J, with 20 bases between. Germline V gives CDR1 SGHTA, CDR2 FQGTGA. The CDR3 is made up of 16 amino acids. CDR3 loop: CASSPEGQLNGETQYF. The CDR3 DNA reads as TGTGCCAGCAGCCCAGAAGGACAGCTCAACGGAGAGACCCAGTACTTC.

V and J are TRBV6-2 or TRBV6-3 and TRBJ2-1, with 10 bases identical to TRBD1. The trim removed 7 bases at V and 10 bases at J, leaving 4 bases unmatched. Germline V CDR1 and CDR2: MNHEY, SVGEGT. CDR3 length equals 12 residues. In DNA form, the CDR3 reads TGTGCCAGCACTGACAGGGGGCGAGAGCAGTTCTTC. Protein: CASTDRGREQFF.

This chain connects TRBV2 to TRBJ2-7, with 7 positions matching TRBD2. The V segment lost 6 bases and the J segment 3 bases; nucleotides outside the gene matches: 5. In germline, CDR1 is SNHLY, CDR2 FYNNEI. The CDR3 runs to 13 residues. CDR3 DNA sequence: TGTGCCAGCAGGCCTAGCGGAGACTACGAGCAGTACTTC. Translating gives CASRPSGDYEQYF.

This sequence joins TRBV10-3 and TRBJ1-3; 8 bases are a match to TRBD1. The CDR3 covers 16 residues. Germline CDR1 reads ENHRY; CDR2 reads SYGVKD. The V and J ends lost 10 bases and 0 bases, in that order; junction bases with no gene match: 11. The CDR3 spells CATHPGTGRSGNTIYF. CDR3 DNA sequence: TGTGCCACTCACCCCGGGACAGGTCGCTCTGGAAACACCATATATTTT.

The chain recombines TRBV29-1 with TRBJ2-1; 7 nucleotides agree with TRBD2. J gave up 2 bases and V 6 bases, and 10 bases lay outside the gene matches. Looked up from germline, CDR1 is SQVTM and CDR2 is ANQGSEA. CDR3 length: 15 residues. The CDR3 here is CSVRSSGPTYNEQFF. The CDR3 DNA follows: TGCAGCGTCCGTTCTAGCGGCCCAACCTACAATGAGCAGTTCTTC.

The chain combines TRBV29-1 with TRBJ2-7; 7 nucleotides match TRBD2. CDR1 is SQVTM and CDR2 is ANQGSEA in the germline V gene. This CDR3 is 12 amino acids long. The V segment lost 5 bases and the J segment 5 bases; nucleotides outside the gene matches: 6. The DNA for the CDR3 is TGCAGCGTTTTCGGCGGGAGCGACGAGCAGTACTTC. Residues: CSVFGGSDEQYF.

There are a few counts of this clonotype. The chain uses TRBV28 and TRBJ2-2; TRBD1 might be the D (7 bases). This CDR3 region has 15 residues. The V gene lost 3 bases and the J gene lost 6 bases, with 14 bases spanning the gap. Germline-derived CDR1 and CDR2 are MDHEN and SYDVKM. CDR3: CASSLSQGGAGELFF. The CDR3 DNA is TGTGCCAGCAGTTTGAGTCAGGGGGGAGCCGGGGAGCTGTTTTTT.

The sample holds a few counts of this clonotype. The V and J genes are TRBV28 and TRBJ2-5, with a tentative D call TRBD2 (5 bases). CDR3 length equals 14 residues. Trimming pared 3 bases from V and 3 bases from J, leaving 11 bases between. Germline-derived CDR1 and CDR2 are MDHEN and SYDVKM. This chain's CDR3 is CASSFGWRKETQYF. CDR3 nucleotides: TGTGCCAGCAGTTTCGGATGGAGGAAAGAGACCCAGTACTTC. Full variable domain (rest looked up from reference TRBV28 and TRBJ2-5): DVKVTQSSRYLVKRTGEKVFLECVQDMDHENMFWYRQDPGLGLRLIYFSYDVKMKEKGDIPEGYSVSREKKERFSLILESASTNQTSMYLCASSFGWRKETQYFGPGTRLLVL.

This clonotype was picked up a small number of times. This chain joins TRBV20-1 and TRBJ2-7; D gene uncertain. This CDR3 has 12 residues. Trimming cost V 3 bases and J 2 bases, with 8 bases left between them. CDR1 and CDR2 (germline): DFQATT, SNEGSKA (reference sequence). CDR3 protein: CSASAGTYEQYF. CDR3 bases: TGCAGTGCTAGCGCAGGAACCTACGAGCAGTACTTC.

The genes are TRBV20-1 and TRBJ2-1; D gene unclear. This CDR3 is 14 amino acids long. Trimming took 5 bases from V and 0 from J, leaving 11 bases between them. The V gene's germline CDR1 is DFQATT and CDR2 SNEGSKA (reference sequence). The CDR3: CSALLPFSYNEQFF. As DNA, the CDR3 is TGCAGTGCTCTTCTCCCTTTCTCCTACAATGAGCAGTTCTTC.

This clonotype was counted a single time. J is TRBJ1-1 and V is TRBV5-1; the D gene is possibly TRBD1 (5 bases). With 0 bases removed from V and 7 bases from J, the gap between germline ends came to 13 bases. CDR1 SGHRS and CDR2 YFSETQ come from the germline V gene. The CDR3 length is 14 residues. CDR3 loop: CASSLGGPSGEAFF. As DNA, the CDR3 is TGCGCCAGCAGCTTGGGGGGACCTTCGGGTGAAGCTTTCTTT.

This sequence joins TRBV27 and TRBJ2-1, with D unclear. Trimming cost V 8 bases and J 6 bases, with 11 bases left between them. In germline, CDR1 is MNHEY, CDR2 SMNVEV (reference sequence). CDR3 length: 12 residues. The CDR3 protein is CASDLLGNEQFF. The CDR3 nucleotides read TGTGCCAGCGACCTTTTGGGCAATGAGCAGTTCTTC.

The rearrangement uses TRBV12-3 or TRBV12-4 and TRBJ2-1, with D unclear. V shed 3 bases and J shed 4 bases, with 7 bases lying between them. The CDR3 has 13 amino acids. The CDR3: CASSFTRYNEQFF. The CDR3 region has the DNA TGTGCCAGCAGTTTCACCAGGTACAATGAGCAGTTCTTC.

This clonotype has a handful of counts. The chain has TRBV5-1 and TRBJ1-3; no clear D gene. Trimming cost V 0 bases and J 0 bases, with 10 bases left between them. Germline V gene sequence: CDR1 SGHRS, CDR2 YFSETQ. The CDR3 extends over 16 amino acids. CDR3 in amino acids: CASSLGTVYSGNTIYF. The CDR3 region has the DNA TGCGCCAGCAGCTTGGGGACGGTGTACTCTGGAAACACCATATATTTT.

The chain joins TRBV9 to TRBJ1-6; TRBD1 might be the D (5 bases). V was pared by 1 base and J by 5 bases, with 10 bases between. Germline CDR1 reads SGDLS; CDR2 reads YYNGEE. The CDR3 sequence is 15 residues long. CDR3 nucleotides: TGTGCCAGCAGCGTAAACGCGGGGCATAATTCACCCCTCCACTTT. It is translated as CASSVNAGHNSPLHF.

This sequence joins TRBV5-1 and TRBJ1-6, with 8 bases identical to TRBD1. The CDR3 runs to 15 residues. Germline CDR1 reads SGHRS; CDR2 reads YFSETQ. After removal of 7 bases from V and 9 bases from J, the junction contained 12 bases not matched to a gene. DNA of the CDR3: TGCGCCAGCTCCCCGACAGGGGAAAATGGTTCACCCCTCCACTTT. Protein: CASSPTGENGSPLHF.

This clonotype was detected only a few times. The J gene is TRBJ2-7, the V gene TRBV19; 8 bases are shared with TRBD1. Germline V lookup: CDR1 LNHDA, CDR2 SQIVND (reference sequence). This CDR3 spans 13 amino acids. V lost 7 bases and J lost 7; bases outside the gene matches: 9. The CDR3 DNA reads as TGTGCCAGTATTCGGACAGGGCGCCGAGAGCAGTACTTC. It yields the protein CASIRTGRREQYF.

The chain carries TRBV12-3 or TRBV12-4 and TRBJ2-1; D is possibly TRBD2 (6 bases). Between the trimmed V and J ends, which lost 5 bases and 9 bases, there was a span of 11 bases. The CDR3 loop spans 12 amino acids. The CDR3 bases are TGTGCCAGCAGTCCAGCCGGGAGTGAGCAGTTCTTC. It yields the protein CASSPAGSEQFF.

This clonotype was seen a handful of times. The gene calls are TRBV12-3 or TRBV12-4 and TRBJ1-5; D uncertain. The V and J ends lost 6 bases and 2 bases respectively, with 11 bases between them. The CDR3 length is 14 residues. The CDR3 sequence: CASSHSGGNQPQHF. DNA of the CDR3: TGTGCCAGCAGCCATAGTGGGGGCAATCAGCCCCAGCATTTT.

This clonotype was counted only a few times. The chain has TRBV24-1 and TRBJ1-2, with D maybe TRBD1 (5 bases). Germline V CDR1 and CDR2: KGHDR, SFDVKD. V dropped 5 bases and J dropped 0 bases, with 30 bases sitting between them. This CDR3 is built from 21 residues. The CDR3 region is CATSVGPGTGSRLDPNYGYTF. The CDR3 DNA follows: TGTGCCACCAGTGTGGGCCCTGGGACGGGCAGCCGATTAGACCCTAACTATGGCTACACCTTC.

In this sample, this clonotype turned up a few times. V is TRBV20-1 and J is TRBJ2-7; 9 bases are a match to TRBD2. This CDR3 comprises 11 residues. Germline V lookup: CDR1 DFQATT, CDR2 SNEGSKA (reference sequence). J gave up 7 bases and V 3 bases, and 1 base lay outside the gene matches. This chain's CDR3 is CSARGLAEQYF. The CDR3 region has the DNA TGCAGTGCTAGGGGACTAGCTGAGCAGTACTTC.

The genes are TRBV7-2 and TRBJ2-4; 13 bases agree with TRBD2. This CDR3 is built from 17 residues. Trimming took 1 base from V and 8 from J; bases not matched to a gene: 8. Germline V CDR1 and CDR2: SGHTA, FQGNSA. CDR3 region: CASSLGGLAGRADIQYF. The CDR3 DNA reads TGTGCCAGCAGCTTAGGGGGACTAGCGGGAAGGGCGGACATTCAGTACTTC.